This TCR beta chain was observed in a study of Ad26.COV2.S vaccination and SARS-CoV-2 variants. Profiling relied on immunoSEQ multiplex PCR, and the TCRdb table lists in-frame clones only, not all of them. Of some 420,000 clones listed, more than 75% are singletons. Indicated treatment: over 15 received Ad26.COV2.S at low or high dose, single or two shots; roughly five received placebo; per-sample allocation not given. Vaccine and placebo recipients were sampled on day 63 after the first injection. The CDR3 loop spans 17 amino acids. V lost 2 bases and J lost 4, with 17 bases in between. Germline V lookup: CDR1 MNHEY, CDR2 SMNVEV (reference sequence).

The source was peripheral blood, collected in a trial of Ad26.COV2.S vaccine versus placebo. The sequence came from a person aged 18-60 years who received the Ad26.COV2.S COVID-19 vaccine or a placebo. The chain carries TRBV27 and TRBJ1-4, with a weak D call TRBD1 (5 bases). CDR3 region: CASSLGGADRYNEKLFF. CDR3 sequence (DNA): TGTGCCAGCAGTTTAGGGGGAGCCGACAGATATAATGAAAAACTGTTTTTT. The entire variable domain, with the rest obtained from reference TRBV27 and TRBJ1-4, is as follows: EAQVTQNPRYLITVTGKKLTVTCSQNMNHEYMSWYRQDPGLGLRQIYYSMNVEVTDKGDVPEGYKVSRKEKRNFPLILESPSPNQTSLYFCASSLGGADRYNEKLFFGSGTQLSVL.